This T cell receptor beta chain is from a study of blood T cell repertoires in COVID-19. Study processing details: By means of reference gene primer amplification, nucleated cell counts were estimated. Assay used: immunoSEQ multiplex PCR; TCRdb lists only in-frame clones, some missing. The DNA gave D and trimming, while V, J and clone size come from that table. This sample has around 140,000 clones; 75% to 90% occur once, and the top ten carry around 38%. This clone appeared a few times. This CDR3 has 16 amino acids. Trimming left V 3 bases short and J 0 bases short, with 13 bases between. Germline CDR1 is SGHTA and CDR2 is FQGNSA.

The origin of this receptor is a man over 45 who had recovered from COVID-19. Sequenced material: peripheral blood. V gene TRBV7-2 combines with J gene TRBJ2-3, with D possibly matching TRBD2 (5 bases). The CDR3 coding sequence is TGTGCCAGCAGCTTCTCCTCCGGGATTAGCACAGATACGCAGTATTTT. It specifies CASSFSSGISTDTQYF.